The rows below give T cell receptor beta chains drawn from one sample of a study of blood T cell repertoires in COVID-19. The data were produced by immunoSEQ multiplex PCR, yet TCRdb's version contains in-frame clones alone and is incomplete. This sample carries tens of thousands of clones, approximately 82% of them seen once, and the ten largest clones take over 15%. What was sequenced was peripheral blood. All receptors derive from a woman in her sixties or seventies with acute or convalescent COVID-19. Each CDR3 is given with its conserved first and last residue. Each record gives: J gene, D gene, clone size, V gene, CDR3 DNA, CDR3 protein. A D gene is named only where the DNA matches it firmly. Rows give clone size only sometimes, using once, few, many, or a class for an expanded clone.

j_gene: TRBJ2-5
d_gene: TRBD1
abundance: NA
v_gene: TRBV24-1
CDR3nt: TGTGCCACCAGTCGTACGGGACAGGGGGGACAAGAGACCCAGTACTTC
CDR3aa: CATSRTGQGGQETQYF

j_gene: TRBJ1-4
d_gene: TRBD1
abundance: NA
v_gene: TRBV30
CDR3nt: TGTGCCTGGAGGCGGGGACAGGGCCTAGTTGAAAAACTGTTTTTT
CDR3aa: CAWRRGQGLVEKLFF

j_gene: TRBJ1-4
d_gene: NA
abundance: once
v_gene: TRBV30
CDR3nt: TGTGCCTGGAGTCTGGGGGGGGTACGATTAAGCGAAAAACTGTTTTTT
CDR3aa: CAWSLGGVRLSEKLFF

j_gene: TRBJ1-2
d_gene: NA
abundance: NA
v_gene: TRBV9
CDR3nt: TGTGCCAGCAGCGTCGGAGGGTACTATGGCTACACCTTC
CDR3aa: CASSVGGYYGYTF

j_gene: TRBJ2-1
d_gene: TRBD2
abundance: once
v_gene: TRBV19
CDR3nt: TGTGCCAGTAGTGATCCCGGGACTAGCGCCTTCAGTGAGCAGTTCTTC
CDR3aa: CASSDPGTSAFSEQFF

j_gene: TRBJ1-5
d_gene: TRBD1
abundance: few
v_gene: TRBV7-2
CDR3nt: TGTGCCAGCAGCTCCGACAGGGGGGTTCAGCCCCAGCATTTT
CDR3aa: CASSSDRGVQPQHF

j_gene: TRBJ2-3
d_gene: NA
abundance: NA
v_gene: TRBV5-1
CDR3nt: TGCGCCAGCAGCTCCGCTACTAGCACAGATACGCAGTATTTT
CDR3aa: CASSSATSTDTQYF

j_gene: TRBJ2-5
d_gene: TRBD2
abundance: NA
v_gene: TRBV30
CDR3nt: TGTGCCTGGAGTGGTAGGTGGGCTAGCGGGCAAGAGACCCAGTACTTC
CDR3aa: CAWSGRWASGQETQYF

j_gene: TRBJ1-1
d_gene: TRBD1
abundance: once
v_gene: TRBV6-5
CDR3nt: TGTGCCAGCAGGGACAGGGGCTTCATGAACACTGAAGCTTTCTTT
CDR3aa: CASRDRGFMNTEAFF

j_gene: TRBJ1-2
d_gene: NA
abundance: NA
v_gene: TRBV19
CDR3nt: TGTGCCAGTAGTATTTATAGACAGGAGAACTATGGCTACACCTTC
CDR3aa: CASSIYRQENYGYTF

j_gene: TRBJ2-3
d_gene: TRBD2
abundance: few
v_gene: TRBV7-9
CDR3nt: TGTGCCAGCACCCCCCGGGGGGGGGCCCCCGATACGCAGTATTTT
CDR3aa: CASTPRGGAPDTQYF

j_gene: TRBJ2-1
d_gene: TRBD2
abundance: NA
v_gene: TRBV5-1
CDR3nt: TGCGCCAGCAGCTTGGGGACTAGCGGGAGCGTACAGTTCTTC
CDR3aa: CASSLGTSGSVQFF

j_gene: TRBJ1-1
d_gene: TRBD1
abundance: NA
v_gene: TRBV3-1/TRBV3-2
CDR3nt: TGTGCCAGCAGCCAAGGGGGAGGACAGGCCGTAGCTTTCTTT
CDR3aa: CASSQGGGQAVAFF

j_gene: TRBJ1-2
d_gene: TRBD1
abundance: NA
v_gene: TRBV2
CDR3nt: TGTGCCAGCGGGACAGGGGATGGGGGCTACACCTTC
CDR3aa: CASGTGDGGYTF

j_gene: TRBJ1-1
d_gene: NA
abundance: few
v_gene: TRBV12-3/TRBV12-4
CDR3nt: TGTGCCAGCAGTTTAAGGGGGAACACTGAAGCTTTCTTT
CDR3aa: CASSLRGNTEAFF

j_gene: TRBJ2-5
d_gene: NA
abundance: NA
v_gene: TRBV7-7
CDR3nt: TGTGCTAGCAGCGCAAGTGGGACTGGGCAAGAGACCCAGTACTTC
CDR3aa: CASSASGTGQETQYF

j_gene: TRBJ1-6
d_gene: TRBD1
abundance: NA
v_gene: TRBV6-2/TRBV6-3
CDR3nt: TGTGCCAGCAGCTGGACAGGACCATCAAATAATTCACCCCTCCACTTT
CDR3aa: CASSWTGPSNNSPLHF

j_gene: TRBJ2-6
d_gene: TRBD1
abundance: once
v_gene: TRBV11-3
CDR3nt: TGTGCCAGCAGCTTAATGGGCCAGGGGGCATCCTCTGGGGCCAACGTCCTGACTTTC
CDR3aa: CASSLMGQGASSGANVLTF

j_gene: TRBJ2-5
d_gene: NA
abundance: NA
v_gene: TRBV12-3/TRBV12-4
CDR3nt: TGTGCCAGCAGTTTGGCGGGATTTGAGACCCAGTACTTC
CDR3aa: CASSLAGFETQYF

j_gene: TRBJ2-7
d_gene: NA
abundance: NA
v_gene: TRBV4-2
CDR3nt: TGTGCCAGCAGCCAAGAGGCAGGGGTATCCTACGAGCAGTACTTC
CDR3aa: CASSQEAGVSYEQYF

j_gene: TRBJ1-2
d_gene: TRBD1
abundance: NA
v_gene: TRBV7-2
CDR3nt: TGTGCCAGCAGCGCGAATCCACAGGGGCCTGGCTACACCTTC
CDR3aa: CASSANPQGPGYTF

j_gene: TRBJ1-2
d_gene: NA
abundance: NA
v_gene: TRBV4-1
CDR3nt: TGCGCCAGCAGCCAAGATCAGGGGATATACTATGGCTACACCTTC
CDR3aa: CASSQDQGIYYGYTF

j_gene: TRBJ2-2
d_gene: TRBD1
abundance: NA
v_gene: TRBV27
CDR3nt: TGTGCCAGCAGTCCCCGACAGGGGAACACCGGGGAGCTGTTTTTT
CDR3aa: CASSPRQGNTGELFF

j_gene: TRBJ2-1
d_gene: NA
abundance: NA
v_gene: TRBV5-5
CDR3nt: TGTGCCAGCAGCTTAAGGCCGACTAGCTCCTACAATGAGCAGTTCTTC
CDR3aa: CASSLRPTSSYNEQFF

j_gene: TRBJ1-2
d_gene: TRBD1
abundance: once
v_gene: TRBV5-1
CDR3nt: TGCGCCAGCAGGTTAACAGGGGGAGCTAACTATGGCTACACCTTC
CDR3aa: CASRLTGGANYGYTF

j_gene: TRBJ2-1
d_gene: NA
abundance: NA
v_gene: TRBV18
CDR3nt: TGTGCCAGCTCACCAATTGAGGACAACTACAATGAGCAGTTCTTC
CDR3aa: CASSPIEDNYNEQFF

j_gene: TRBJ1-1
d_gene: TRBD1
abundance: NA
v_gene: TRBV19
CDR3nt: TGTGCCAGTAGTGAGGACAGGGACATGAACACTGAAGCTTTCTTT
CDR3aa: CASSEDRDMNTEAFF

j_gene: TRBJ1-3
d_gene: TRBD1
abundance: NA
v_gene: TRBV7-2
CDR3nt: TGTGCCAGCAGCTTAGCCCCGGGCCGGGACAGGGGCAAGTCCGGAAACACCATATATTTT
CDR3aa: CASSLAPGRDRGKSGNTIYF

j_gene: TRBJ1-1
d_gene: NA
abundance: NA
v_gene: TRBV4-3
CDR3nt: TGCGCCAGCAGCCAAGAACAGGCGAACACTGAAGCTTTCTTT
CDR3aa: CASSQEQANTEAFF

j_gene: TRBJ1-2
d_gene: TRBD1
abundance: NA
v_gene: TRBV6-4
CDR3nt: TGTGCCAGCAGTGACTCGAGGGGACAGGGAGGAAACACCTTC
CDR3aa: CASSDSRGQGGNTF

j_gene: TRBJ1-3
d_gene: NA
abundance: NA
v_gene: TRBV7-8
CDR3nt: TGTGCCAGCAGCCCCCGGCAGGGATACGGAAACACCATATATTTT
CDR3aa: CASSPRQGYGNTIYF

j_gene: TRBJ1-2
d_gene: TRBD1
abundance: NA
v_gene: TRBV4-2
CDR3nt: TGTGCCAGCAGCCCACCGGGACAGGGGGCCTATGGCTACACCTTC
CDR3aa: CASSPPGQGAYGYTF

j_gene: TRBJ1-1
d_gene: TRBD1
abundance: NA
v_gene: TRBV6-5
CDR3nt: TGTGCCAGCGATACAGGGGTCACTGAAGCTTTCTTT
CDR3aa: CASDTGVTEAFF

j_gene: TRBJ1-4
d_gene: NA
abundance: NA
v_gene: TRBV5-1
CDR3nt: TGCGCCAGCAGCTTGGAGGCAGGAAGGGAAAAACTGTTTTTT
CDR3aa: CASSLEAGREKLFF

j_gene: TRBJ1-2
d_gene: NA
abundance: few
v_gene: TRBV9
CDR3nt: TGTGCCAGCAGCTTGACGGGACAAGTGGAGGGCTACACCTTC
CDR3aa: CASSLTGQVEGYTF

j_gene: TRBJ2-7
d_gene: TRBD1
abundance: NA
v_gene: TRBV7-9
CDR3nt: TGTGCCAGCAGCTTAGAAGGGAGACAGGGGGCCGGCGAGCAGTACTTC
CDR3aa: CASSLEGRQGAGEQYF

j_gene: TRBJ2-5
d_gene: TRBD2
abundance: few
v_gene: TRBV29-1
CDR3nt: TGCAGCGTTCACGGGACTAGCGGGAGAATAAGGTTGGAGACCCAGTACTTC
CDR3aa: CSVHGTSGRIRLETQYF

j_gene: TRBJ1-1
d_gene: NA
abundance: few
v_gene: TRBV6-5
CDR3nt: TGTGCCAGCCACAGGGTTCTGAACACTGAAGCTTTCTTT
CDR3aa: CASHRVLNTEAFF

j_gene: TRBJ2-4
d_gene: NA
abundance: NA
v_gene: TRBV29-1
CDR3nt: TGCAGCGTTCGACAGGTAGAAAACATTCAGTACTTC
CDR3aa: CSVRQVENIQYF

j_gene: TRBJ1-4
d_gene: NA
abundance: NA
v_gene: TRBV5-5
CDR3nt: TGTGCCAGCAGCACCGACAGACTTGAAAAACTGTTTTTT
CDR3aa: CASSTDRLEKLFF

j_gene: TRBJ1-6
d_gene: NA
abundance: few
v_gene: TRBV7-9
CDR3nt: TGTGCCAGCAGCTTAGACGGGTTTGAGTCACCCCTCCACTTT
CDR3aa: CASSLDGFESPLHF

j_gene: TRBJ2-2
d_gene: TRBD1
abundance: NA
v_gene: TRBV7-8
CDR3nt: TGTGCCAGCAGACCGACAGGGCGCACCGGGGAGCTGTTTTTT
CDR3aa: CASRPTGRTGELFF

j_gene: TRBJ1-3
d_gene: TRBD1
abundance: NA
v_gene: TRBV5-5
CDR3nt: TGTGCCAGCAGCAAAACCTTCCGGGACAGGGTTACGGGAAACACCATATATTTT
CDR3aa: CASSKTFRDRVTGNTIYF

j_gene: TRBJ2-3
d_gene: NA
abundance: NA
v_gene: TRBV9
CDR3nt: TGTGCCAGCAGCTATACTAGCAGCGGCACAGATACGCAGTATTTT
CDR3aa: CASSYTSSGTDTQYF

j_gene: TRBJ1-5
d_gene: NA
abundance: NA
v_gene: TRBV7-9
CDR3nt: TGTGCCAGCAGCTTAGGGGCTGGGAGGGGTCATCAGCCCCAGCATTTT
CDR3aa: CASSLGAGRGHQPQHF

j_gene: TRBJ2-5
d_gene: NA
abundance: NA
v_gene: TRBV5-1
CDR3nt: TGCGCCAGCAGCTCCGGGACTTACCAAGAGACCCAGTACTTC
CDR3aa: CASSSGTYQETQYF

j_gene: TRBJ2-1
d_gene: NA
abundance: NA
v_gene: TRBV6-5
CDR3nt: TGTGCCAGCAGTACGGCGGGGTCCTCCTACAATGAGCAGTTCTTC
CDR3aa: CASSTAGSSYNEQFF